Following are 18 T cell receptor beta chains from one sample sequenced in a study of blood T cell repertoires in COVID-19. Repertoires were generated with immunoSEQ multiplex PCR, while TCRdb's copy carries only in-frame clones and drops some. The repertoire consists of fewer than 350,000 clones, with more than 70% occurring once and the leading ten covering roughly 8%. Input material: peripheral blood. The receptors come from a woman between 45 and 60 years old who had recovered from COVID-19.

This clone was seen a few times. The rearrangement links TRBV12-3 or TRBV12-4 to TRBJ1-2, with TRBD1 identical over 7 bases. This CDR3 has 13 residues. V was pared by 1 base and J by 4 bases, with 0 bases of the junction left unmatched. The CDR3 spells CASSLGQGYGYTF. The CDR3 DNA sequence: TGTGCCAGCAGTTTAGGACAGGGCTATGGCTACACCTTC.

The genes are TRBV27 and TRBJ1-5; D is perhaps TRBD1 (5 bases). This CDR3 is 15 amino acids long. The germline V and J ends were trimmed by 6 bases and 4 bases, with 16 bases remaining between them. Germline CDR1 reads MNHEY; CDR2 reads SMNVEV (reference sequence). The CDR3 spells CASSPRGGGNQPQHF. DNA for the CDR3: TGTGCCAGCAGCCCACGGGGGGGTGGAAATCAGCCCCAGCATTTT.

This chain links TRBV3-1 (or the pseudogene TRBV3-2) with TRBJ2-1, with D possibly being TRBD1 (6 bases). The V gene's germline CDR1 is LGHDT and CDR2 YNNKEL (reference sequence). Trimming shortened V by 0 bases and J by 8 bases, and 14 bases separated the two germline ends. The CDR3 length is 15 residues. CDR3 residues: CASSQDSTGKDEQFF. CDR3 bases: TGTGCCAGCAGCCAAGACTCTACAGGGAAGGATGAGCAGTTCTTC.

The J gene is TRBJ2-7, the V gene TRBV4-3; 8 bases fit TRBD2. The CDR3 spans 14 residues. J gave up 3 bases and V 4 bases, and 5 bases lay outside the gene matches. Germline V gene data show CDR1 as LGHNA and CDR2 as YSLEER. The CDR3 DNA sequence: TGCGCCAGCAGCCCGACTAGCGAATACTACGAGCAGTACTTC. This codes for CASSPTSEYYEQYF.

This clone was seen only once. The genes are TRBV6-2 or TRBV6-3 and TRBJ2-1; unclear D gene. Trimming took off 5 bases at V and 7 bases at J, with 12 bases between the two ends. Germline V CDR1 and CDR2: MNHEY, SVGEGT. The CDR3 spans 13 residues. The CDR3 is CASSKPVRNEQFF. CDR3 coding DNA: TGTGCCAGCAGTAAACCGGTACGAAATGAGCAGTTCTTC.

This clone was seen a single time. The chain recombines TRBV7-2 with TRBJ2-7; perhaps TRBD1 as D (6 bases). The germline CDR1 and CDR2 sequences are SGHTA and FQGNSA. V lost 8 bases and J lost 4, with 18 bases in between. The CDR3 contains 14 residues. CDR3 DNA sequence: TGTGCCAGCTCGTACTCAGGGGCATCATACGAGCAGTACTTC. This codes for CASSYSGASYEQYF.

DNA for the CDR3: TGTGCCAGCAGCACGGACAGGAACTATGGCTACACCTTC. Protein product: CASSTDRNYGYTF. V gene TRBV7-2 combines with J gene TRBJ1-2; 7 bases line up with TRBD1. Germline V gene sequence: CDR1 SGHTA, CDR2 FQGNSA. The CDR3 spans 13 residues. The trim removed 5 bases at V and 2 bases at J, leaving 2 bases unmatched.

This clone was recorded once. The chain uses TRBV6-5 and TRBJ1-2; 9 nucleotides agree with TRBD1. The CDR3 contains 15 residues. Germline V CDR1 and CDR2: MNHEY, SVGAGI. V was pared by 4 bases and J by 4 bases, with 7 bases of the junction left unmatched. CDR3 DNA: TGTGCCAGCAGTTCAAGGGACAGGGACCCCTATGGCTACACCTTC. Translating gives CASSSRDRDPYGYTF.

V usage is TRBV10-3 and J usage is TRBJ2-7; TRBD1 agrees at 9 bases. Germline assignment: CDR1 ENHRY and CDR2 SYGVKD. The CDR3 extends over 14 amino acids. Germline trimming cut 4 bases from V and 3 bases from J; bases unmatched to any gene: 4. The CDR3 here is CAISGTGEDYEQYF. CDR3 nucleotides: TGTGCCATCAGTGGGACAGGGGAGGACTACGAGCAGTACTTC.

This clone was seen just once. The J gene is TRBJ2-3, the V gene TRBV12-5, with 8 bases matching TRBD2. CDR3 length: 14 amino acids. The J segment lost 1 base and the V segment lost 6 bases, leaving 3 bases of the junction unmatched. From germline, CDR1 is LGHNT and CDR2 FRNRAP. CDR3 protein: CASGNSGGTDTQYF. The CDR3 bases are TGTGCTAGTGGAAATAGCGGGGGCACAGATACGCAGTATTTT.

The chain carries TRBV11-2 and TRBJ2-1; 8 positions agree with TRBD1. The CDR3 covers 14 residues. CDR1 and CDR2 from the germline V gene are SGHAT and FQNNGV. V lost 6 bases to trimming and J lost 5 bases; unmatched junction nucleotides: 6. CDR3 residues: CASRRQGFDNEQFF. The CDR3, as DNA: TGTGCCAGCAGGAGACAGGGGTTCGACAATGAGCAGTTCTTC.

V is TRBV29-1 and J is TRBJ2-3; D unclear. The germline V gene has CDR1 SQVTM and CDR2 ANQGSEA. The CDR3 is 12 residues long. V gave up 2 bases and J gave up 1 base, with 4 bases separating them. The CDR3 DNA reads TGCAGCGTTGAATTAGGCACAGATACGCAGTATTTT. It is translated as CSVELGTDTQYF.

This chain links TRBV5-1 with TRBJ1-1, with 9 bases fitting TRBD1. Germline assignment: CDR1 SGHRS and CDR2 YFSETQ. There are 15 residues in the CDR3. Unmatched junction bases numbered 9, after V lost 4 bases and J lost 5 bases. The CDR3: CASSKSGQGGTEAFF. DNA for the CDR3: TGCGCCAGCAGCAAATCGGGACAGGGCGGGACTGAAGCTTTCTTT.

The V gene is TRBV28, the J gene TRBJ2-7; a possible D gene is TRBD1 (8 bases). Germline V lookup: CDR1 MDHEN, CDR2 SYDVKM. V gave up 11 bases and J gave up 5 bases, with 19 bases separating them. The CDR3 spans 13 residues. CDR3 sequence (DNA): TGTGCCTCCGTCTGGACAGGGACTAACGAGCAGTACTTC. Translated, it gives CASVWTGTNEQYF.

The chain's CDR3 is CASSPDRGLSGYTF. The CDR3 DNA reads as TGTGCCAGCAGCCCCGACAGGGGGCTAAGTGGCTACACCTTC. This rearrangement joins TRBV14 to TRBJ1-2, with 10 bases aligning to TRBD1. In germline, CDR1 is SGHDN, CDR2 FVKESK. With 4 bases clipped from V and 7 bases from J, the junction kept 6 bases outside the gene matches. This CDR3 region has 14 residues.

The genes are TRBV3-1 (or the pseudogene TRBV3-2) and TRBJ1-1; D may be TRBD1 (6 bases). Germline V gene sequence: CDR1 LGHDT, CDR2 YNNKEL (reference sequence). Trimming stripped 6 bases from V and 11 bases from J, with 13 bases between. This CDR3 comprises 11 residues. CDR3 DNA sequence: TGTGCCAGCAGTAAAGGGGGAGGGGCTTTCTTT. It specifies CASSKGGGAFF.

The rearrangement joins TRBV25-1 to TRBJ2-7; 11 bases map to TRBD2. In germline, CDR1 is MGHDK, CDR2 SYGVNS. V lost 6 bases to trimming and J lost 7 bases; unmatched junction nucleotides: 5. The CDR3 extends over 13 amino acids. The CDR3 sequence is CASRLAGGQEQYF. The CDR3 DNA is TGTGCCAGCAGATTAGCGGGAGGGCAAGAGCAGTACTTC.

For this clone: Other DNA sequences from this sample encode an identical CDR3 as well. CDR3 nucleotide sequence: TGTGCCAGCAGTTTAAGGGGGCCCCAGCATTTT. Translated: CASSLRGPQHF. This rearrangement joins TRBV28 to TRBJ1-5; a possible D gene is TRBD1 (5 bases). Deletions cut 2 bases from V and 9 bases from J, with 5 bases between. Germline-derived CDR1 and CDR2 are MDHEN and SYDVKM. CDR3 length: 11 amino acids.